The rows below give T cell receptor beta chains drawn from one sample of a study of cytomegalovirus exposure and HLA in healthy donors. Produced via immunoSEQ multiplex PCR; TCRdb's table is partial and in-frame only. Altogether tens of thousands of clones are present, roughly 63% being singletons, with the ten largest covering approximately 5.8%. Sequences were obtained from PBMCs. Receptor source: a boy between 10 and 17 years old in good health and CMV-seropositive. Both conserved end residues are trimmed from each CDR3. Size is stated for part of the rows, as once, few or many counts, or as a class when the clone is expanded.

J,size,V,CDR3
TRBJ1-4,-,TRBV9,ASSVAGGRDEKLF
TRBJ1-5,many,TRBV6-1,ASSERRDGAYQPQH
TRBJ1-1,-,TRBV30,AWSTPPGGLLVNTEAF
TRBJ1-4,few,TRBV7-9,ASSSGTGREKLF
TRBJ2-3,once,TRBV29-1,SGQTDTQY
TRBJ1-5,once,TRBV9,ASSEGPENQPQH
TRBJ2-1,-,TRBV9,ASSLSGSPYNEQF
TRBJ2-7,-,TRBV2,ASTRLSSNITPYEQY
TRBJ1-1,-,TRBV6-5,ASSYLGNTEAF
TRBJ2-7,-,TRBV6-1,ASKKGQGSSYEQY
TRBJ2-6,-,TRBV7-9,ASSSSTTNSGANVLT
TRBJ1-3,-,TRBV9,ASSVGGASGNTIY
TRBJ1-5,-,TRBV6-5,ATSGRGGGQPQH
TRBJ2-1,-,TRBV2,ASSAGGLAGLNEQF
TRBJ2-7,-,TRBV5-4,ASSLDAGEQY
TRBJ1-1,few,TRBV9,ASSNGNTEAF
TRBJ1-2,-,TRBV30,AWTPQGDNYGYT